Following are 29 T cell receptor beta chains from one sample sequenced in a study of blood T cells in healthy people across ages. Sample-barcoded 5' priming and a J-beta primer mix drove a second PCR of 7 to 11 cycles. A single record per CDR3 protein comes from TCRdb applying MiXCR to the 5' RACE reads. The sample lists 550,000 to 750,000 distinct CDR3 sequences; about 21% were seen once. Material: blood. The receptors were sampled from a man in his 70s in good health.

This clonotype was seen a handful of times. The chain recombines TRBV3-1 with TRBJ2-3; TRBD2 matches 9 bases. This CDR3 has 14 residues. The trim removed 0 bases at V and 14 bases at J, leaving 9 bases unmatched. The V gene's germline CDR1 is LGHDT and CDR2 YNNKEL (reference sequence). CDR3 sequence reads: CASSQDVTAGGVYF. For the CDR3, the DNA is TGTGCCAGCAGCCAAGACGTAACAGCGGGAGGAGTGTATTTT.

This clonotype was seen only a few times. The chain employs TRBV20-1 and TRBJ2-7, with 7 bases identical to TRBD1. The CDR3 has 14 residues. V shed 5 bases, J shed 2 bases, and the junction held 9 bases outside the gene matches. Germline V gives CDR1 DFQATT, CDR2 SNEGSKA (reference sequence). Written as DNA, the CDR3 is TGCAGTGCTTCACAGGGGATGGAGGCCTACGAGCAGTACTTC. It codes for CSASQGMEAYEQYF.

The chain has TRBV12-3 or TRBV12-4 and TRBJ2-7, with D possibly called TRBD1 or TRBD2 (5 bases each). CDR3 size: 18 residues. The ends were cut back, 6 bases at V and 1 base at J, with 25 bases in the middle. Here the CDR3 DNA reads TGTGCCAGCAGCCAAGAGGTAGTAGGGGAGTGGGGGTCCTACGAGCAGTACTTC. This encodes CASSQEVVGEWGSYEQYF.

V usage is TRBV19 and J usage is TRBJ2-2, with 7 bases aligning to TRBD1. From germline, CDR1 is LNHDA and CDR2 SQIVND (reference sequence). The trim removed 10 bases at V and 6 bases at J, leaving 14 bases unmatched. The CDR3 loop spans 15 amino acids. This chain's CDR3 is CATSFTGVIAGELFF. In nucleotides, the CDR3 is TGTGCCACAAGTTTTACAGGGGTCATCGCCGGGGAGCTGTTTTTT.

At least ten counts were recorded for this clonotype. This chain connects TRBV7-6 to TRBJ1-6, with TRBD1 identical over 7 bases. V was clipped by 5 bases and J by 6 bases; unmatched bases: 10. CDR1 is SGHVS, CDR2 FNYEAQ, per germline. CDR3 length: 16 amino acids. The CDR3 DNA reads as TGTGCCAGCAGCCACCCCCTTGGGGACAGTAATTCACCCCTCCACTTT. This encodes CASSHPLGDSNSPLHF.

This rearrangement joins TRBV29-1 to TRBJ2-7, with TRBD2 matching 9 bases. Germline-derived CDR1 and CDR2 are SQVTM and ANQGSEA. The junction had 6 bases not matched to a gene; V was cut back by 0 bases and J by 6 bases. The CDR3 length is 14 residues. CDR3 in DNA: TGCAGCGTTGAAGATGGCGCGGGAGGGCGCGAGCAGTACTTC. As protein: CSVEDGAGGREQYF.

In DNA form, the CDR3 reads TGCAGTGCTGGAAGCGGTAGGGGGGCAGATACGCAGTATTTT. Translation: CSAGSGRGADTQYF. This chain uses TRBV20-1 with TRBJ2-3; D is tentatively TRBD1 or TRBD2 (6 bases each). V lost 5 bases and J 4 bases, leaving 16 bases between the germline ends. The CDR3 has 14 residues. Germline CDR1 and CDR2: DFQATT and SNEGSKA (reference sequence).

The chain links TRBV7-3 to TRBJ1-1, with no clear D. V was cut by 5 bases and J by 6 bases, with 10 bases left in between. CDR3 length: 12 amino acids. Germline assignment: CDR1 SGHTA and CDR2 FQGTGA. This CDR3 is CASSEAIAEAFF. The DNA for the CDR3 is TGTGCCAGCAGCGAGGCCATCGCTGAAGCTTTCTTT.

This clonotype was recorded a few times. The rearrangement uses TRBV7-9 and TRBJ2-3, with no clear D. The V end was cut by 4 bases, the J end by 2 bases, with 7 bases between. Germline V gene lookup returns CDR1 SEHNR and CDR2 FQNEAQ (reference sequence). There are 13 residues in the CDR3. The CDR3 sequence: CASSSKSTDTQYF. DNA for the CDR3: TGTGCCAGCAGCTCTAAGTCCACAGATACGCAGTATTTT.

CDR3 DNA: TGTGCCCCACGGGACGCCTACGAGCAGTACTTC. Its protein is CAPRDAYEQYF. J is TRBJ2-7 and V is TRBV6-2 or TRBV6-3; D tentatively fits TRBD1 or TRBD2 (5 bases each). The CDR3 runs to 11 residues. V lost 11 bases and J lost 2, with 10 bases in between. The germline gives CDR1 MNHEY, CDR2 SVGEGT.

The chain carries TRBV4-3 and TRBJ2-3, with TRBD2 matching 8 bases. Germline V gene data show CDR1 as LGHNA and CDR2 as YSLEER. This CDR3 contains 16 residues. Unmatched junction bases numbered 8, after V lost 1 base and J lost 5 bases. CDR3 sequence (DNA): TGCGCCAGCAGCCAAGGGGCAACTAGCGGTGTAGATACGCAGTATTTT. Its protein product is CASSQGATSGVDTQYF.

This clonotype was counted between two and nine times. The chain carries TRBV12-3 or TRBV12-4 and TRBJ2-7; D possibly corresponds to TRBD2 (7 bases). The CDR3 loop spans 15 amino acids. Trimming stripped 3 bases from V and 2 bases from J, with 14 bases between. CDR3 in DNA: TGTGCCAGCAGTTTGAGGGGGGGTCTAACCTACGAGCAGTACTTC. Protein: CASSLRGGLTYEQYF.

This clonotype turned up a few times. The chain uses TRBV2 and TRBJ2-2; D may be TRBD1 (5 bases). Germline V gene sequence: CDR1 SNHLY, CDR2 FYNNEI. V lost 6 bases, J lost 7 bases, and 9 bases lay in between. The CDR3 covers 12 residues. The DNA of the CDR3 is TGTGCCAGCAGGGTACAGGACGGGGAGCTGTTTTTT. Residues: CASRVQDGELFF.

The chain combines TRBV4-1 with TRBJ2-5; perhaps TRBD2 as D (6 bases). Germline values: CDR1 MGHRA, CDR2 YSYEKL. The CDR3 is 16 amino acids. V was clipped by 0 bases and J by 2 bases, with 13 bases between them. This chain's CDR3 is CASSQDRGSGQETQYF. The CDR3 DNA reads as TGCGCCAGCAGCCAAGATAGGGGTAGCGGACAAGAGACCCAGTACTTC.

Details on this clonotype: The junction differs from germline at one of its ends, possibly a read error. J is TRBJ2-2 and V is TRBV7-9; TRBD1 is a possible D gene (6 bases). Looked up from germline, CDR1 is SEHNR and CDR2 is FQNEAQ (reference sequence). The CDR3 runs 15 residues. CDR3 bases: TGTGTCAGCAGCTTCATGGGGACAAACACCGGGGAGCTGTTTTTT. Translated: CVSSFMGTNTGELFF. Supplemented by reference TRBV7-9 and TRBJ2-2, the full variable domain reads DTGVSQNPRHKITKRGQNVTFRCDPISEHNRLYWYRQTLGQGPEFLTYFQNEAQLEKSRLLSDRFSAERPKGSFSTLEIQRTEQGDSAMYLCVSSFMGTNTGELFFGEGSRLTVL.

The CDR3 DNA follows: TGTGCCAGCAGCCAAGAGTGGGAGGGGGCGGCCGGGGAGCTGTTTTTT. It yields the protein CASSQEWEGAAGELFF. V gene TRBV4-2 combines with J gene TRBJ2-2; either TRBD1 or TRBD2 may supply D (7 bases each). The CDR3 loop spans 16 amino acids. V lost 0 bases, J lost 6 bases, and 14 bases lay in between. Germline-derived CDR1 and CDR2 are LGHNA and YNFKEQ.

This clonotype was seen only a few times. The chain links TRBV20-1 to TRBJ2-1, with TRBD1 matching over 8 bases. Germline lookup yields CDR1 DFQATT and CDR2 SNEGSKA (reference sequence). The ends lost 6 bases at V and 0 bases at J; junction bases unmatched: 1. The length of the CDR3 is 13 residues. The CDR3 loop is CSAGQGSYNEQFF. CDR3 nucleotide sequence: TGCAGTGCCGGACAGGGCTCCTACAATGAGCAGTTCTTC.

The sample holds a few counts of this clonotype. The chain recombines TRBV28 with TRBJ2-7; 7 bases are shared with TRBD2. CDR3 length: 12 amino acids. V was pared by 6 bases and J by 6 bases, with 5 bases of the junction left unmatched. The germline CDR1 and CDR2 sequences are MDHEN and SYDVKM. CDR3 coding DNA: TGTGCCAGCAGGGACACGGGGGGCGAGCAGTACTTC. Amino acids: CASRDTGGEQYF. Complete variable domain (other parts from reference TRBV28 and TRBJ2-7): DVKVTQSSRYLVKRTGEKVFLECVQDMDHENMFWYRQDPGLGLRLIYFSYDVKMKEKGDIPEGYSVSREKKERFSLILESASTNQTSMYLCASRDTGGEQYFGPGTRLTVT.

V gene TRBV19 combines with J gene TRBJ2-3; D unresolved. The CDR3 consists of 13 residues. Germline CDR1 reads LNHDA; CDR2 reads SQIVND (reference sequence). V gave up 4 bases and J gave up 4 bases, with 9 bases separating them. The CDR3 bases are TGTGCCAGTAGTACAGTACGTGCAGATACGCAGTATTTT. Encoded protein: CASSTVRADTQYF.

This clonotype was observed a few times. J is TRBJ1-4 and V is TRBV20-1; TRBD1 aligns across 8 bases. Germline lookup yields CDR1 DFQATT and CDR2 SNEGSKA (reference sequence). Trimming took 5 bases from V and 8 from J; bases not matched to a gene: 10. This CDR3 has 14 amino acids. The CDR3 is CSAGNRTGPEKLFF. Here the CDR3 DNA reads TGCAGTGCTGGTAATAGGACAGGGCCAGAAAAACTGTTTTTT.

DNA for the CDR3: TGTGCCACCAGCAGAGATTATGCCGGGATAGCTAACTATGGCTACACCTTC. This encodes CATSRDYAGIANYGYTF. The genes are TRBV15 and TRBJ1-2; D is ambiguous. The CDR3 runs to 17 residues. Trimming left V 0 bases short and J 0 bases short, with 14 bases between. Germline V CDR1 and CDR2: LNHNV, YYDKDF (reference sequence).

This clonotype has a handful of counts. This could be a read error, since a much larger clone is one nucleotide away. The chain recombines TRBV28 with TRBJ2-4; D gene ambiguous. The CDR3 loop spans 16 amino acids. The germline V gene encodes CDR1 MDHEN and CDR2 SYDVKM. The CDR3 spells CASSFLPLSAKSIQYF. CDR3 DNA: TGTGCCAGCAGTTTTCTCCCTCTCTCAGCCAAAAGCATTCAGTACTTC.

This clonotype came up a few times. The V gene is TRBV7-9, the J gene TRBJ2-5; D is perhaps TRBD1 (6 bases). The DNA end favors TRBJ2-7, so the J call may be wrong. The length of the CDR3 is 13 residues. CDR1 is SEHNR, CDR2 FQNEAQ, per germline (reference sequence). The CDR3 bases are TGTGCCAGCAGCCAAATACAGGGTTACGAGCAGTACTTC. It specifies CASSQIQGYEQYF.

This clonotype was seen many times. The CDR3 spells CSGHTLAGGYGEQFF. CDR3 DNA sequence: TGCAGCGGCCACACCTTAGCGGGAGGGTACGGGGAGCAGTTCTTC. The chain carries TRBV29-1 and TRBJ2-1, with TRBD2 matching over 11 bases. CDR1 and CDR2 (germline): SQVTM, ANQGSEA. This CDR3 has 15 residues. J gave up 10 bases and V 7 bases, and 15 bases lay outside the gene matches.

About this clonotype: The junction departs from germline at one end; a sequencing error may be responsible. This chain links TRBV7-2 with TRBJ2-5; possible D gene TRBD1, 5 bases. Looked up from germline, CDR1 is SGHTA and CDR2 is FQGNSA. The CDR3 loop spans 14 amino acids. The CDR3 DNA sequence: TGTGCCATCAGCTTAGTTGGTGGACAAAAGACCCAGTACTTC. Translation: CAISLVGGQKTQYF.

The gene calls are TRBV28 and TRBJ1-5; 8 nucleotides align to TRBD1. The junction had 2 bases not matched to a gene; V was cut back by 10 bases and J by 0 bases. Germline lookup yields CDR1 MDHEN and CDR2 SYDVKM. The CDR3 consists of 13 residues. DNA for the CDR3: TGTGCCACAGGGACAGGTAGCAATCAGCCCCAGCATTTT. Its translation is CATGTGSNQPQHF. Using reference TRBV28 and TRBJ1-5 for the parts outside the CDR3, the full variable domain is DVKVTQSSRYLVKRTGEKVFLECVQDMDHENMFWYRQDPGLGLRLIYFSYDVKMKEKGDIPEGYSVSREKKERFSLILESASTNQTSMYLCATGTGSNQPQHFGDGTRLSIL.

This clonotype turned up a few times. The chain joins TRBV5-1 to TRBJ2-2; the D is unclear. The CDR3 runs to 15 residues. Germline CDR1 reads SGHRS; CDR2 reads YFSETQ. Between the trimmed V and J ends, which lost 0 bases and 3 bases, there was a span of 9 bases. The CDR3 loop reads CASSLAGPDTGELFF. CDR3 nucleotide sequence: TGCGCCAGCAGCTTGGCCGGGCCTGACACCGGGGAGCTGTTTTTT.

The table lists this clonotype with a few counts. V usage is TRBV18 and J usage is TRBJ1-2, with 10 bases fitting TRBD1. Trimming at V came to 5 bases and at J to 3 bases, leaving 3 bases not matched to a gene. The germline gives CDR1 KGHSH, CDR2 LQKENI. This CDR3 is 14 amino acids long. The chain's CDR3 is CASSATGGHYGYTF. The CDR3 region has the DNA TGTGCCAGCTCAGCGACAGGGGGCCACTATGGCTACACCTTC.

V is TRBV20-1 and J is TRBJ1-1; perhaps TRBD1 as D (6 bases). Trimming shortened V by 6 bases and J by 0 bases, and 17 bases separated the two germline ends. The CDR3 sequence is 15 residues long. CDR1 is DFQATT, CDR2 SNEGSKA, per germline (reference sequence). The CDR3 sequence: CSATTGKRMNTEAFF. The CDR3 DNA reads as TGCAGTGCCACCACAGGGAAACGAATGAACACTGAAGCTTTCTTT.